This TCR beta chain was recorded in a study of OX40 agonist ivuxolimab in advanced cancers. Whole-study context: Patients received ivuxolimab, an agonistic anti-OX40 (CD134) antibody. Dose-escalation patients were diagnosed with hepatocellular carcinoma, melanoma, renal cell cancer or head and neck cancer. General observations from the study: Antigen specificity was not determined for the expanded peripheral T cells. Low clonal expansion, among the lowest seen, marked partial responders at 0.1-3.0 mg/kg.

TCRdb's table, derived via immunoSEQ multiplex PCR, lists solely in-frame clones and lacks some. The sample has some 38,000 clones; 80% to 90% are singletons. Looked up from germline, CDR1 is SGDLS and CDR2 is YYNGEE. The CDR3 covers 14 residues. The V gene end was trimmed by 2 bases and the J gene end by 8 bases; junction bases not matched to a gene: 6. This clone was detected only once. What it recognizes is unknown. The origin of this receptor is an adult with an advanced solid tumor such as melanoma, head and neck, liver or kidney cancer. The specimen comprised CD4+ or CD8+ T cells sorted from blood, sampled in a trial of the OX40 agonist ivuxolimab. The chain joins TRBV9 to TRBJ2-1, with 8 positions matching TRBD2. DNA of the CDR3: TGTGCCAGCAGCGTGCCTAGCGGGCGCGATGAGCAGTTCTTC. This sequence encodes CASSVPSGRDEQFF.